These 32 T cell receptor beta chains came from one sample sequenced in a study of PD-L1 blockade in urothelial cancer. Libraries were prepared by immunoSEQ multiplex PCR; TCRdb keeps only in-frame clonotypes and omits some of them. The sample lists 90,000 to 120,000 clones; around 85% were seen once. Sequences were derived from PBMCs, sampled around atezolizumab (anti-PD-L1) treatment. These receptors came from a man aged 45-60 years with urothelial cancer.

The chain joins TRBV28 to TRBJ1-1; D is undetermined. Trimming stripped 6 bases from V and 3 bases from J, with 11 bases between. The length of the CDR3 is 13 residues. Germline V lookup: CDR1 MDHEN, CDR2 SYDVKM. CDR3: CASRRTRYTEAFF. CDR3 bases: TGTGCCAGCAGAAGGACTAGGTACACTGAAGCTTTCTTT.

The chain has TRBV6-5 and TRBJ1-1, with TRBD1 identical over 10 bases. The V gene's germline CDR1 is MNHEY and CDR2 SVGAGI. V lost 7 bases to trimming and J lost 1 base; unmatched junction nucleotides: 6. The CDR3 covers 15 residues. The CDR3 nucleotides read TGTGCCAGCACCAGACAGGGGGCGCGGAACACTGAAGCTTTCTTT. It encodes CASTRQGARNTEAFF.

This chain connects TRBV7-2 to TRBJ2-7; TRBD2 agrees at 8 bases. From germline, CDR1 is SGHTA and CDR2 FQGNSA. The CDR3 has 14 residues. Trimming at V came to 5 bases and at J to 2 bases, leaving 5 bases not matched to a gene. The CDR3 bases are TGTGCCAGCAGCGTCCGGGAGGGACCCTACGAGCAGTACTTC. Amino acids: CASSVREGPYEQYF.

This sequence joins TRBV7-8 and TRBJ1-4; no definite D call. Germline loops: CDR1 SGHVS, CDR2 FQNEAQ. The germline V and J ends were trimmed by 2 bases and 3 bases, with 7 bases remaining between them. This CDR3 comprises 14 residues. CDR3 in DNA: TGTGCCAGCAGCTTATGGCAGGCTAATGAAAAACTGTTTTTT. Its translation is CASSLWQANEKLFF.

The genes are TRBV5-1 and TRBJ2-7; tentatively, D is TRBD1 (6 bases). The CDR3 sequence is 14 residues long. V was trimmed by 0 bases and J by 5 bases, leaving 12 bases between them. Germline CDR1 is SGHRS and CDR2 is YFSETQ. CDR3 protein: CASSLVTGYNEQYF. The CDR3 nucleotides are TGCGCCAGCAGCTTGGTGACAGGCTACAACGAGCAGTACTTC.

The genes are TRBV7-8 and TRBJ2-1; 12 bases fit TRBD2. V trimming: 5 bases; J trimming: 4 bases; junction bases outside the gene matches: 9. This CDR3 comprises 17 residues. Germline assignment: CDR1 SGHVS and CDR2 FQNEAQ. CDR3 DNA: TGTGCCAGCAGCCATCGACTAGCGGGAGCCGTTTACAATGAGCAGTTCTTC. It encodes CASSHRLAGAVYNEQFF.

This clone was detected only once. V usage is TRBV9 and J usage is TRBJ2-1; maybe TRBD2 (5 bases). Deletions cut 4 bases from V and 4 bases from J, with 12 bases between. This CDR3 is built from 14 residues. Germline assignment: CDR1 SGDLS and CDR2 YYNGEE. CDR3 residues: CASSYRDVYNEQFF. CDR3 DNA sequence: TGTGCCAGCAGCTACCGGGATGTATACAATGAGCAGTTCTTC.

The chain joins TRBV5-1 to TRBJ2-1; 8 nucleotides match TRBD2. From germline, CDR1 is SGHRS and CDR2 YFSETQ. The CDR3 totals 16 residues. V dropped 4 bases and J dropped 3; count of bases not matched to a gene: 9. The CDR3 loop reads CASSEGLAEHYNEQFF. The CDR3 DNA is TGCGCCAGCAGCGAAGGACTAGCCGAACACTACAATGAGCAGTTCTTC. Looking up the rest from reference TRBV5-1 and TRBJ2-1 gives the full variable domain: KAGVTQTPRYLIKTRGQQVTLSCSPISGHRSVSWYQQTPGQGLQFLFEYFSETQRNKGNFPGRFSGRQFSNSRSEMNVSTLELGDSALYLCASSEGLAEHYNEQFFGPGTRLTVL.

The chain is built from TRBV5-1 and TRBJ2-7, with D unresolved. Germline lookup yields CDR1 SGHRS and CDR2 YFSETQ. This CDR3 region has 14 residues. V was cut by 4 bases and J by 4 bases, with 15 bases left in between. CDR3 coding DNA: TGCGCCAGCAGCCCTACTCCTTACGAATACGAGCAGTACTTC. Its translation: CASSPTPYEYEQYF.

This chain joins TRBV6-6 and TRBJ2-7; 7 bases line up with TRBD1. The CDR3 extends over 14 amino acids. Germline V gene lookup returns CDR1 MNHNY and CDR2 SVGAGI (reference sequence). V dropped 7 bases and J dropped 2; count of bases not matched to a gene: 8. The CDR3 nucleotides read TGTGCCAGCACCCCCAGACAGGGCCCCTACGAGCAGTACTTC. Translated: CASTPRQGPYEQYF.

The chain has TRBV7-6 and TRBJ2-3, with TRBD2 identical over 7 bases. The V segment lost 3 bases and the J segment 1 base; nucleotides outside the gene matches: 10. This CDR3 spans 17 amino acids. From germline, CDR1 is SGHVS and CDR2 FNYEAQ. CDR3 DNA sequence: TGTGCCAGCAGCTTTCGTGGGAGGGCCCGCGGCACAGATACGCAGTATTTT. Protein product: CASSFRGRARGTDTQYF.

This chain joins TRBV4-2 and TRBJ2-3; perhaps TRBD2 as D (6 bases). Trimming removed 1 base from V and 2 bases from J, with 16 bases in between. The CDR3 extends over 17 amino acids. From germline, CDR1 is LGHNA and CDR2 YNFKEQ. The CDR3: CASSQVETSLYTDTQYF. CDR3 sequence (DNA): TGTGCCAGCAGCCAAGTTGAGACTAGTCTATACACAGATACGCAGTATTTT.

The chain is built from TRBV4-2 and TRBJ2-2; no clear D gene. Per germline, CDR1 LGHNA and CDR2 YNFKEQ. The length of the CDR3 is 16 residues. The V end was cut by 1 base, the J end by 3 bases, with 12 bases between. This CDR3 reads CASSQGLRFDTGELFF. The CDR3 DNA is TGTGCCAGCAGCCAAGGTCTACGGTTCGACACCGGGGAGCTGTTTTTT.

The count of this clone is one. This sequence joins TRBV6-1 and TRBJ1-2, with D hard to call. CDR1 is MNHNS and CDR2 is SASEGT in the germline V gene. Trimming shortened V by 3 bases and J by 8 bases, and 7 bases separated the two germline ends. The CDR3 length is 11 residues. This CDR3 reads CASSDPGGYTF. CDR3 bases: TGTGCCAGCAGTGATCCGGGGGGCTACACCTTC.

J is TRBJ2-7 and V is TRBV6-1; D might be TRBD2 (6 bases). CDR3 length: 10 residues. Germline assignment: CDR1 MNHNS and CDR2 SASEGT. V was clipped by 10 bases and J by 7 bases, with 11 bases between them. CDR3 coding DNA: TGTGCCACCAGCGGGTATGAGCAGTACTTC. This gives the protein CATSGYEQYF.

The gene calls are TRBV5-1 and TRBJ2-1; 12 positions agree with TRBD2. This CDR3 has 15 residues. The V gene end was trimmed by 6 bases and the J gene end by 6 bases; junction bases not matched to a gene: 7. Germline CDR1 is SGHRS and CDR2 is YFSETQ. The DNA for the CDR3 is TGCGCCAGCACCACGAGACTAGCGGGAGCCAATGAGCAGTTCTTC. As protein: CASTTRLAGANEQFF.

The gene calls are TRBV5-4 and TRBJ2-7, with 9 bases lining up with TRBD2. CDR3 length: 15 amino acids. The V segment lost 4 bases and the J segment 2 bases; nucleotides outside the gene matches: 7. Germline V gene data show CDR1 as SGHNT and CDR2 as YYREEE (reference sequence). CDR3 sequence (DNA): TGTGCCAGCAGCCCCCCTGGCGGGAGGGCCTACGAGCAGTACTTC. It encodes CASSPPGGRAYEQYF. The entire variable domain, with the rest obtained from reference TRBV5-4 and TRBJ2-7, is as follows: ETGVTQSPTHLIKTRGQQVTLRCSSQSGHNTVSWYQQALGQGPQFIFQYYREEENGRGNFPPRFSGLQFPNYSSELNVNALELDDSALYLCASSPPGGRAYEQYFGPGTRLTVT.

The chain carries TRBV4-2 and TRBJ2-2; 8 bases map to TRBD1. CDR1 LGHNA and CDR2 YNFKEQ come from the germline V gene. J lost 1 base, V lost 1 base, and 5 bases had no gene match. The CDR3 covers 17 residues. The CDR3 nucleotides are TGTGCCAGCAGCCAAGGGGCCGGGACAGGGAACACCGGGGAGCTGTTTTTT. This sequence encodes CASSQGAGTGNTGELFF.

The CDR3 loop reads CASSSDLWGLRRGYTF. As DNA, the CDR3 is TGTGCCAGCAGCTCCGACCTTTGGGGGCTTCGGCGAGGCTACACCTTC. The chain is built from TRBV2 and TRBJ1-2; TRBD1 is a possible D gene (6 bases). V lost 6 bases to trimming and J lost 8 bases, with 25 bases between them. CDR1 and CDR2 from the germline V gene are SNHLY and FYNNEI. The CDR3 is made up of 16 amino acids.

This clone has only one observation. The V call is TRBV9, the J call TRBJ2-3, with D possibly TRBD2 on 6 matching bases. The germline V gene has CDR1 SGDLS and CDR2 YYNGEE. With 3 bases removed from V and 5 bases from J, the gap between germline ends came to 19 bases. The CDR3 is 16 amino acids. The CDR3 DNA reads TGTGCCAGCAGCGAGTCATTCACGGGAGCAGGAGATACGCAGTATTTT. This sequence encodes CASSESFTGAGDTQYF.

This clone was seen a few times. The V and J genes are TRBV27 and TRBJ2-1, with 10 bases matching TRBD1. The V segment lost 4 bases and the J segment 6 bases; nucleotides outside the gene matches: 3. Germline lookup yields CDR1 MNHEY and CDR2 SMNVEV (reference sequence). The CDR3 is 14 residues long. CDR3: CASSSGTGVNEQFF. The DNA of the CDR3 is TGTGCCAGCAGTTCCGGGACAGGGGTCAATGAGCAGTTCTTC.

The V and J genes are TRBV7-3 and TRBJ2-2; perhaps TRBD1 as D (5 bases). Trimming took off 5 bases at V and 4 bases at J, with 8 bases between the two ends. The CDR3 extends over 13 amino acids. Germline CDR1 and CDR2: SGHTA and FQGTGA. Here the CDR3 DNA reads TGTGCCAGCAGCCCGCAGGGCACCGGGGAGCTGTTTTTT. This translates into CASSPQGTGELFF.

V and J are TRBV28 and TRBJ1-5; 9 bases map to TRBD1. Trimming at V came to 3 bases and at J to 4 bases, leaving 7 bases not matched to a gene. Germline V gene lookup returns CDR1 MDHEN and CDR2 SYDVKM. CDR3 length: 16 residues. The CDR3 DNA sequence: TGTGCCAGCAGTTTGACAGGGGGAATCGTAAATCAGCCCCAGCATTTT. It codes for CASSLTGGIVNQPQHF.

The V gene is TRBV6-6, the J gene TRBJ1-6; TRBD1 aligns across 8 bases. This CDR3 spans 15 amino acids. J lost 10 bases, V lost 2 bases, and 7 bases had no gene match. CDR1 MNHNY and CDR2 SVGAGI come from the germline V gene (reference sequence). The CDR3 sequence: CASSYLGQGESPLHF. CDR3 sequence (DNA): TGTGCCAGCAGTTACCTTGGACAGGGCGAGTCACCCCTCCACTTT.

In DNA, the CDR3 is TGTGCCAGCTCACCAACGTCGGGAGACTTAGGTACGCAGTATTTT. Amino acids: CASSPTSGDLGTQYF. The chain has TRBV18 and TRBJ2-3, with D possibly being TRBD2 (6 bases). The germline V gene has CDR1 KGHSH and CDR2 LQKENI. The CDR3 length is 15 residues. Trimming pared 2 bases from V and 8 bases from J, leaving 17 bases between. The variable domain in full, completed from reference TRBV18 and TRBJ2-3, reads NAGVMQNPRHLVRRRGQEARLRCSPMKGHSHVYWYRQLPEEGLKFMVYLQKENIIDESGMPKERFSAEFPKEGPSILRIQQVVRGDSAAYFCASSPTSGDLGTQYFGPGTRLTVL.

This clone was counted a single time. This CDR3 reads CASSLGVSGRTYEQYF. For the CDR3, the DNA is TGTGCCAGCAGCTTAGGCGTTAGCGGGCGCACCTACGAGCAGTACTTC. The chain joins TRBV7-9 to TRBJ2-7, with TRBD2 matching over 7 bases. The CDR3 consists of 16 residues. Per germline, CDR1 SEHNR and CDR2 FQNEAQ (reference sequence). Trimming cost V 1 base and J 2 bases; bases outside gene matches: 8.

V usage is TRBV30 and J usage is TRBJ1-6; weak D call: TRBD1 (6 bases). This CDR3 spans 13 amino acids. V was trimmed by 0 bases and J by 7 bases, leaving 7 bases between them. Looked up from germline, CDR1 is GTSNPN and CDR2 is SVGIG (reference sequence). Written as DNA, the CDR3 is TGTGCCTGGAGTGTACAGGGAAATTCACCCCTCCACTTT. Translation gives CAWSVQGNSPLHF.

This clone was counted a single time. The chain combines TRBV7-9 with TRBJ2-1; 8 bases align to TRBD2. This CDR3 spans 15 amino acids. V shed 5 bases, J shed 7 bases, and the junction held 10 bases outside the gene matches. The V gene's germline CDR1 is SEHNR and CDR2 FQNEAQ (reference sequence). CDR3 in DNA: TGTGCCAGCAGCCATCCCGGGACTAGTACGAATGAGCAGTTCTTC. It translates to CASSHPGTSTNEQFF.

The rearrangement uses TRBV14 and TRBJ1-6; 7 positions match TRBD1. The V and J ends lost 0 bases and 4 bases, in that order; junction bases with no gene match: 6. CDR3 length equals 17 residues. Germline CDR1 reads SGHDN; CDR2 reads FVKESK. The CDR3, as DNA: TGTGCCAGCAGCCAAGAGCCGACAGGGAAGTATAATTCACCCCTCCACTTT. Protein sequence: CASSQEPTGKYNSPLHF.

The V gene is TRBV14, the J gene TRBJ2-1, with unresolved D. The V and J ends lost 4 bases and 4 bases respectively, with 8 bases between them. Germline CDR1 SGHDN, CDR2 FVKESK. The CDR3 covers 13 residues. The CDR3 protein is CASSPLLYNEQFF. CDR3 nucleotides: TGTGCCAGCAGCCCTCTACTTTACAATGAGCAGTTCTTC.

Written as DNA, the CDR3 is TGTGCCAGCAGTTCCCCGTGGGCGGGAGGGCCCAATGAGCAGTTCTTC. This encodes CASSSPWAGGPNEQFF. This chain uses TRBV28 with TRBJ2-1, with 9 bases matching TRBD2. Germline-derived CDR1 and CDR2 are MDHEN and SYDVKM. The ends lost 4 bases at V and 6 bases at J; junction bases unmatched: 10. The length of the CDR3 is 16 residues.

This sequence joins TRBV25-1 and TRBJ2-1, with a tentative D call TRBD1 (5 bases). Deletions cut 6 bases from V and 10 bases from J, with 13 bases between. CDR3 length: 12 residues. Germline values: CDR1 MGHDK, CDR2 SYGVNS. CDR3 region: CASSPQGEEQFF. In nucleotides, the CDR3 is TGTGCCAGCAGCCCGCAAGGGGAAGAGCAGTTCTTC.